Below are 18 T cell receptor beta chains sequenced from a single sample in a study of beta chain features in type 1 diabetes. These receptors have no identified antigens. Reverse transcription of all isolated RNA meant that expressed TCRB transcripts were sequenced. Using immunoSEQ multiplex PCR, the repertoire was profiled, and TCRdb retains in-frame clones only, with some absent. This sample has over 200,000 clones, with 11% found just once. Findings of the study overall: In all four CD4+ subsets, TCRB CDR3 length was significantly, moderately reduced in type 1 diabetes.

Sequences were obtained from naive CD4+ T cells from blood. These receptors were taken from a man aged 30 to 45 with type 1 diabetes.

As DNA, the CDR3 is TGTGCCAGCAGCTTAGACTCACAGGGCCCCCGGCTGGGGGGGGAGCAGTACTTC. Residues: CASSLDSQGPRLGGEQYF. The gene calls are TRBV11-2 and TRBJ2-7, with a weak D call TRBD2 (7 bases). The length of the CDR3 is 18 residues. The V and J ends lost 0 bases and 7 bases respectively, with 25 bases between them. Germline V lookup: CDR1 SGHAT, CDR2 FQNNGV.

The V gene is TRBV18, the J gene TRBJ2-7; 14 nucleotides align to TRBD2. Per germline, CDR1 KGHSH and CDR2 LQKENI. The CDR3 contains 15 residues. After removal of 3 bases from V and 4 bases from J, the junction contained 2 bases not matched to a gene. CDR3 nucleotides: TGTGCCAGCTCACCTGGGACTAGCGGGGGTTACGAGCAGTACTTC. It translates to CASSPGTSGGYEQYF.

This clone was seen a handful of times. This chain uses TRBV2 with TRBJ1-2; 7 bases agree with TRBD1. Germline lookup yields CDR1 SNHLY and CDR2 FYNNEI. The CDR3 is 16 residues long. V lost 5 bases and J lost 4; bases outside the gene matches: 13. The CDR3: CASSFNPTGTAYGYTF. Written as DNA, the CDR3 is TGTGCCAGCAGTTTCAACCCGACAGGGACAGCCTATGGCTACACCTTC.

This clone appeared a few times. The CDR3 is CASSPRGGTLITDTQYF. DNA for the CDR3: TGTGCCAGCAGCCCGCGGGGGGGGACCCTAATCACAGATACGCAGTATTTT. This chain connects TRBV7-6 to TRBJ2-3; 9 nucleotides match TRBD2. Germline V gives CDR1 SGHVS, CDR2 FNYEAQ. J was trimmed by 2 bases and V by 5 bases; bases with no gene match: 11. This CDR3 has 17 residues.

This clone was recorded a few times. V is TRBV7-2 and J is TRBJ1-5, with D perhaps TRBD1 (6 bases). CDR3 length: 15 amino acids. V lost 1 base and J 8 bases, leaving 15 bases between the germline ends. Per germline, CDR1 SGHTA and CDR2 FQGNSA. The CDR3 coding sequence is TGTGCCAGCAGCTTAGTTTACAGGGTGGTTGAGCCCCAGCATTTT. Its translation is CASSLVYRVVEPQHF.

This chain links TRBV11-2 with TRBJ2-3; D is perhaps TRBD2 (6 bases). Germline CDR1 is SGHAT and CDR2 is FQNNGV. Trimming pared 2 bases from V and 1 base from J, leaving 16 bases between. The CDR3 consists of 17 residues. CDR3 nucleotides: TGTGCCAGCAGCTTACCCCCCTGGAGGGGTCGCACAGATACGCAGTATTTT. The encoded protein is CASSLPPWRGRTDTQYF.

The chain links TRBV6-1 to TRBJ2-1; 8 nucleotides line up with TRBD1. Trimming removed 1 base from V and 12 bases from J; junction bases left unmatched: 11. Germline loops: CDR1 MNHNS, CDR2 SASEGT. The CDR3 contains 15 residues. CDR3 in DNA: TGTGCCAGCAGTGAAGTCGCCAGGGGGCGAAGTGGGCAGTTCTTC. Translated: CASSEVARGRSGQFF.

The table lists this clone with a few counts. The V gene is TRBV11-2, the J gene TRBJ2-5; 9 nucleotides align to TRBD1. Trimming at V came to 6 bases and at J to 7 bases, leaving 12 bases not matched to a gene. Germline lookup yields CDR1 SGHAT and CDR2 FQNNGV. The CDR3 is 15 amino acids. The CDR3 nucleotides read TGTGCCAGCAGATCGCTCCGGGACAGGGTCAGGACCCAGTACTTC. Protein: CASRSLRDRVRTQYF.

This sequence joins TRBV4-1 and TRBJ2-7, with TRBD2 matching 8 bases. The ends lost 3 bases at V and 3 bases at J; junction bases unmatched: 7. CDR3 length: 15 amino acids. Per germline, CDR1 MGHRA and CDR2 YSYEKL. CDR3 coding DNA: TGCGCCAGCAGCCATTTAGCGGGGTGGGGCTACGAGCAGTACTTC. This codes for CASSHLAGWGYEQYF.

CDR3 DNA sequence: TGTGCCTGGAGGCGGGGGGGTTCCGACTATAATTCACCCCTCCACTTT. It encodes CAWRRGGSDYNSPLHF. This chain uses TRBV30 with TRBJ1-6; D might be TRBD1 (5 bases). Germline V gene data show CDR1 as GTSNPN and CDR2 as SVGIG (reference sequence). The length of the CDR3 is 16 residues. V lost 3 bases and J lost 3, with 15 bases in between.

This clone has only a few counts. J is TRBJ2-7 and V is TRBV6-5; 9 bases are shared with TRBD1. This CDR3 region has 14 residues. Germline CDR1 reads MNHEY; CDR2 reads SVGAGI. Germline trimming cut 5 bases from V and 4 bases from J; bases unmatched to any gene: 6. DNA of the CDR3: TGTGCCAGCAGTCCCGGGACAGGGCTGTACGAGCAGTACTTC. Amino acids: CASSPGTGLYEQYF.

The sample holds a few counts of this clone. The chain has TRBV7-6 and TRBJ1-6, with D unresolved. The V and J ends lost 5 bases and 10 bases respectively, with 9 bases between them. The CDR3 has 12 amino acids. CDR1 SGHVS and CDR2 FNYEAQ come from the germline V gene. CDR3 nucleotides: TGTGCCAGCAGCGGTGAGAGGTCACCCCTCCACTTT. Its protein is CASSGERSPLHF.

The genes are TRBV11-2 and TRBJ2-5; D not resolved. The CDR3 is made up of 14 amino acids. Between the trimmed V and J ends, which lost 5 bases and 5 bases, there was a span of 15 bases. Germline assignment: CDR1 SGHAT and CDR2 FQNNGV. For the CDR3, the DNA is TGTGCCAGCAGCGTGCAGGCCGGTTCGGAGACCCAGTACTTC. It translates to CASSVQAGSETQYF.

The CDR3 DNA reads as TGCAGCGGGGGGGGCATGAACACTGAAGCTTTCTTT. Translation: CSGGGMNTEAFF. The chain joins TRBV29-1 to TRBJ1-1; possibly TRBD1 for D (6 bases). The CDR3 is made up of 12 amino acids. Trimming took 7 bases from V and 0 from J, leaving 9 bases between them. Per germline, CDR1 SQVTM and CDR2 ANQGSEA. Filled out from reference TRBV29-1 and TRBJ1-1, the complete variable domain reads SAVISQKPSRDICQRGTSLTIQCQVDSQVTMMFWYRQQPGQSLTLIATANQGSEATYESGFVIDKFPISRPNLTFSTLTVSNMSPEDSSIYLCSGGGMNTEAFFGQGTRLTVV.

This clone showed up just a few times. This chain links TRBV25-1 with TRBJ2-7; 7 bases map to TRBD1. The germline gives CDR1 MGHDK, CDR2 SYGVNS. This CDR3 is built from 11 residues. Losses at the gene ends were 9 bases for V and 7 bases for J; bases not matched to a gene: 6. CDR3 DNA sequence: TGTGCCAGGAGGAAACAGGGGGAGCAGTACTTC. It yields the protein CARRKQGEQYF.

This clone has more than one count but fewer than ten. Other DNA sequences of this sample code for an identical CDR3. V gene TRBV5-1 combines with J gene TRBJ2-1, with TRBD1 matching 10 bases. CDR1 SGHRS and CDR2 YFSETQ come from the germline V gene. The V gene end was trimmed by 0 bases and the J gene end by 7 bases; junction bases not matched to a gene: 1. This CDR3 comprises 14 residues. DNA for the CDR3: TGCGCCAGCAGCTTGGGGACAGGGGGGAATGAGCAGTTCTTC. It yields the protein CASSLGTGGNEQFF.

This clone showed up just a few times. The rearrangement joins TRBV5-1 to TRBJ1-2; D is uncertain. CDR3 length equals 13 residues. Trimming cost V 0 bases and J 3 bases, with 6 bases left between them. Germline lookup yields CDR1 SGHRS and CDR2 YFSETQ. The CDR3 spells CASSLEGDYGYTF. The CDR3 DNA reads as TGCGCCAGCAGCTTGGAGGGAGACTATGGCTACACCTTC.

There are a few counts of this clone. The chain is built from TRBV5-1 and TRBJ2-2; 9 positions agree with TRBD2. The CDR3 sequence is 16 residues long. Trimming at V came to 2 bases and at J to 5 bases, leaving 7 bases not matched to a gene. Germline lookup yields CDR1 SGHRS and CDR2 YFSETQ. This chain's CDR3 is CASSFFSAGGTGELFF. CDR3 bases: TGCGCCAGCAGCTTCTTCTCCGCGGGGGGGACCGGGGAGCTGTTTTTT.